What follows are 4 T cell receptor beta chains derived from one specimen sequenced in a study of monozygotic twins with inflammatory bowel disease. TCRdb reanalyzed the 5' RACE reads, giving one entry per CDR3 protein sequence and no DNA. This sample contains 420,000 or so distinct CDR3 sequences. The sample was blood. All receptors come from a human donor with ulcerative colitis or Crohn's disease, or a healthy co-twin of an affected twin (not recorded which).

This chain connects TRBV5-1 to TRBJ2-7; TCRdb returns TRBD2, unconfirmable since there is no DNA. Looked up from germline, CDR1 is SGHRS and CDR2 is YFSETQ. This CDR3 spans 14 amino acids. This chain's CDR3 is CASSVSGGVYEQYF.

The chain is built from TRBV7-2 and TRBJ1-3; the TCRdb D gene call, TRBD1, has no DNA to confirm it. CDR1 is SGHTA, CDR2 FQGNSA, per germline. The CDR3 has 14 residues. The CDR3 is CASRRRGSGNTIYF.

The chain carries TRBV7-9 and TRBJ2-3; no DNA is available, so the TRBD1 call from TCRdb remains unchecked. This CDR3 has 15 residues. The germline V gene encodes CDR1 SEHNR and CDR2 FQNEAQ (reference sequence). The chain's CDR3 is CASSFTGAGPDTQYF.

The chain links TRBV10-2 to TRBJ2-1; TCRdb picks TRBD1, but there is no DNA to check that call. This CDR3 region has 16 residues. Germline lookup yields CDR1 WSHSY and CDR2 SAAADI. The chain's CDR3 is CASSEWDGKTYNEQFF.